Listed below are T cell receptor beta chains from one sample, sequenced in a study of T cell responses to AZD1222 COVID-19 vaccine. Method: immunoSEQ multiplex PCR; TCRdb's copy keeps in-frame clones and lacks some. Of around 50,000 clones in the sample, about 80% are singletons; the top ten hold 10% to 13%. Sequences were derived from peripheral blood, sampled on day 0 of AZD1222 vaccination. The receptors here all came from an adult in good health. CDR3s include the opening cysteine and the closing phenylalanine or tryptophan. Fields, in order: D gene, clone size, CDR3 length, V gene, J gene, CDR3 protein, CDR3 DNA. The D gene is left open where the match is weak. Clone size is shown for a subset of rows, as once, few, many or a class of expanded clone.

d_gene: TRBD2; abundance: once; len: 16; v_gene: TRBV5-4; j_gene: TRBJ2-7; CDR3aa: CASSLSRGLADYEQYF; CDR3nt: TGTGCCAGCAGCTTGAGTAGGGGACTAGCGGACTACGAGCAGTACTTC
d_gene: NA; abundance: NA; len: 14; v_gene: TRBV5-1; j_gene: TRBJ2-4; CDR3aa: CASSAQGDKNIQYF; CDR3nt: TGCGCCAGCAGCGCACAGGGCGACAAAAACATTCAGTACTTC
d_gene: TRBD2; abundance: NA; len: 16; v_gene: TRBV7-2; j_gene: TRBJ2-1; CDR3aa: CASSLLGTSGGHEQFF; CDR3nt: TGTGCCAGCAGCTTACTCGGGACTAGCGGGGGTCATGAGCAGTTCTTC
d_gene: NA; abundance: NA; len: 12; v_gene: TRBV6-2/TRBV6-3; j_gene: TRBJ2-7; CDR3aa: CASSRQNYEQYF; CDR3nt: TGTGCCAGCAGTCGACAGAACTACGAGCAGTACTTC
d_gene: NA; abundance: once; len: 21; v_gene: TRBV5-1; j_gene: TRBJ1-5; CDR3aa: CASSLFSSIPEARGGNQPQHF; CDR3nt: TGCGCCAGCAGCTTGTTTTCCAGCATCCCTGAGGCGAGGGGCGGCAATCAGCCCCAGCATTTT
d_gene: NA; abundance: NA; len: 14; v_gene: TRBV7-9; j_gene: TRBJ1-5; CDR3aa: CASSSSGYDQPQHF; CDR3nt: TGTGCCAGCAGCTCTTCGGGGTACGACCAGCCCCAGCATTTT
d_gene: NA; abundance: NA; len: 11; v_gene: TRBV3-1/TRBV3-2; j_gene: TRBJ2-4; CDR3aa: CASSQGSHQIF; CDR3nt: TGTGCCAGCAGCCAAGGTTCACACCAAATCTTC
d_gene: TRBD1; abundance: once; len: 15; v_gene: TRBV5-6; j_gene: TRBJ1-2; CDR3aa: CASSFWDRGLNGYTF; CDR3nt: TGTGCCAGCAGCTTTTGGGACAGGGGACTAAATGGCTACACCTTC
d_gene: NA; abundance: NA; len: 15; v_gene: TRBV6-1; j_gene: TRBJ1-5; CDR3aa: CASSEPGVSNQPQHF; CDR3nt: TGTGCCAGCAGTGAGCCGGGGGTTAGCAATCAGCCCCAGCATTTT
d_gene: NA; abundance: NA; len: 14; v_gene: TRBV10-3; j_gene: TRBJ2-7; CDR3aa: CAISGGAIGLEQYF; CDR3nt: TGTGCCATCAGTGGAGGAGCTATTGGCCTCGAGCAGTACTTC
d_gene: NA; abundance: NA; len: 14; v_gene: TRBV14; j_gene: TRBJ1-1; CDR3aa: CASSPVTVYTEAFF; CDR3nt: TGTGCCAGCAGCCCTGTGACAGTTTACACTGAAGCTTTCTTT
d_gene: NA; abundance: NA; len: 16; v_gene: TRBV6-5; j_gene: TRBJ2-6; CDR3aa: CASSYFQGIGANVLTF; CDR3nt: TGTGCCAGCAGTTACTTCCAGGGAATTGGGGCCAACGTCCTGACTTTC
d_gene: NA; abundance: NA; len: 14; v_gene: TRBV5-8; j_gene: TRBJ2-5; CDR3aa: CASSLVVTEETQYF; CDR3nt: TGTGCCAGCAGCTTGGTAGTAACCGAAGAGACCCAGTACTTC
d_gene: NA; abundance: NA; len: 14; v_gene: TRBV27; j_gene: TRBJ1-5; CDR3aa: CASSLGRGGQPQHF; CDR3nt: TGTGCCAGCAGTTTGGGGAGGGGGGGCCAGCCCCAGCATTTT
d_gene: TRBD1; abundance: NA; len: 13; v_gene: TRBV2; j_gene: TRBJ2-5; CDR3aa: CASRDRVGETQYF; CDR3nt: TGTGCCAGCAGGGACAGGGTTGGAGAGACCCAGTACTTC
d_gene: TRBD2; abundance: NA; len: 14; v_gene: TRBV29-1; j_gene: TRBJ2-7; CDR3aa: CSVRGGREEYEQYF; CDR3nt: TGCAGCGTTCGGGGGGGCAGGGAAGAATACGAGCAGTACTTC
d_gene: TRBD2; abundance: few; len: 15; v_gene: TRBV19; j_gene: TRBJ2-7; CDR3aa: CASSMSRLAVYEQYF; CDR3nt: TGTGCCAGTAGTATGTCAAGACTAGCGGTCTACGAGCAGTACTTC
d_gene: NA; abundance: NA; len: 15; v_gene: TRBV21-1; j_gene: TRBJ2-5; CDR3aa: CASSKADSRGETQYF; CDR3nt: TGTGCCAGCAGCAAGGCGGACTCCCGGGGGGAGACCCAGTACTTC
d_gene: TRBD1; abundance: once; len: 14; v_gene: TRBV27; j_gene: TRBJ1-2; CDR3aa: CASSLRQGGYGYTF; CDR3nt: TGTGCCAGCAGTTTAAGGCAGGGGGGGTATGGCTACACCTTC
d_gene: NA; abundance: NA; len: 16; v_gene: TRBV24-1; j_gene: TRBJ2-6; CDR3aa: CATSIRLSSRANVLTF; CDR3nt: TGTGCCACCAGTATACGGCTTAGTAGTCGGGCCAACGTCCTGACTTTC
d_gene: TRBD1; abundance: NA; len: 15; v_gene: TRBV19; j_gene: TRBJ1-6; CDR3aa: CASNMLDRNNSPLHF; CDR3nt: TGTGCCAGTAACATGTTGGACAGGAATAATTCACCCCTCCACTTT
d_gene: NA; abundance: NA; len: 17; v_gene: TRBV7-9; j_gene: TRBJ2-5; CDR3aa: CASSLAEGGPPSQTQYF; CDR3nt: TGTGCCAGCAGCTTAGCAGAAGGCGGACCGCCGAGTCAGACCCAGTACTTC